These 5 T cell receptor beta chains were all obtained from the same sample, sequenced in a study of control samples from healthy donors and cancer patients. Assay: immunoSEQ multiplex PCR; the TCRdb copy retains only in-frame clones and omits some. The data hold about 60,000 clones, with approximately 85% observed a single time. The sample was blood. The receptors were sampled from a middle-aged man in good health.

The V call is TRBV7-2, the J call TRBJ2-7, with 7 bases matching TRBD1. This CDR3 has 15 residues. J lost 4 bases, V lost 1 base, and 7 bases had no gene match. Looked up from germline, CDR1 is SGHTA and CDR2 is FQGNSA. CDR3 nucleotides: TGTGCCAGCAGCTTAGTACAGGGGTCCAATTACGAGCAGTACTTC. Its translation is CASSLVQGSNYEQYF. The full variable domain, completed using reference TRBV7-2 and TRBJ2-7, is GAGVSQSPSNKVTEKGKDVELRCDPISGHTALYWYRQSLGQGLEFLIYFQGNSAPDKSGLPSDRFSAERTGGSVSTLTIQRTQQEDSAVYLCASSLVQGSNYEQYFGPGTRLTVT.

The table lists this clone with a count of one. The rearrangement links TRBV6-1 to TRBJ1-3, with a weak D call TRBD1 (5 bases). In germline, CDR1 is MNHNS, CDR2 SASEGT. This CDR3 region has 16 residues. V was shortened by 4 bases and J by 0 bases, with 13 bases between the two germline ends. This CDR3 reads CASSGMTAGSGNTIYF. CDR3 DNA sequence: TGTGCCAGCAGTGGAATGACAGCCGGCTCTGGAAACACCATATATTTT.

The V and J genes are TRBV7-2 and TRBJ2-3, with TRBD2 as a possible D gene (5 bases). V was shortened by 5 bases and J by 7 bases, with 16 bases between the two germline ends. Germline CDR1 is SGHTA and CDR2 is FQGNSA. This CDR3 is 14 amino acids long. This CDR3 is CASSIGPAAHTQYF. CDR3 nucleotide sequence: TGTGCCAGCAGCATAGGGCCAGCGGCGCATACGCAGTATTTT.

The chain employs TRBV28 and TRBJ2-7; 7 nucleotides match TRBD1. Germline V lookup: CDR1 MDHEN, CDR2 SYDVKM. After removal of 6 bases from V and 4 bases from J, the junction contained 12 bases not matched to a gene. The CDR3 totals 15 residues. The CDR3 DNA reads TGTGCCAGCAGCACACTCAGGGGGTACAGGTACGAGCAGTACTTC. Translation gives CASSTLRGYRYEQYF.

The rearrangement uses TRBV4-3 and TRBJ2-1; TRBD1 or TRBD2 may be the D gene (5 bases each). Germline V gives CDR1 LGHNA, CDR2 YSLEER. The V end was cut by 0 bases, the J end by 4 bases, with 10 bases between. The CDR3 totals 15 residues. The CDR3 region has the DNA TGCGCCAGCAGCCAAGATGGGGGACCATACAATGAGCAGTTCTTC. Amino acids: CASSQDGGPYNEQFF.